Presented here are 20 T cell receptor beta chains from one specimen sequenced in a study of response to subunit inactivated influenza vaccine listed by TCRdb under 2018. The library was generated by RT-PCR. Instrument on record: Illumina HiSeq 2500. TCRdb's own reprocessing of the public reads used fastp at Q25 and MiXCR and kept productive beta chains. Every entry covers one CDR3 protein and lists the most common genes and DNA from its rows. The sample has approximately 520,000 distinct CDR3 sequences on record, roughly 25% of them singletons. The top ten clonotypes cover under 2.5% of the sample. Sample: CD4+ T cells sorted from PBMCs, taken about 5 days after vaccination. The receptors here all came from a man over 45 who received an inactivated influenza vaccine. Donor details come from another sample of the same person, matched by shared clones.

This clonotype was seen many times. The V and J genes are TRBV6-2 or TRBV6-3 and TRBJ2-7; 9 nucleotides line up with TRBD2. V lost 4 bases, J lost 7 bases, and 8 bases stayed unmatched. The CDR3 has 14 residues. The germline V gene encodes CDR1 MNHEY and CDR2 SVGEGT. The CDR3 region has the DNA TGTGCCAGCAGTTTCCTTGGACTAGCGTATGAGCAGTACTTC. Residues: CASSFLGLAYEQYF.

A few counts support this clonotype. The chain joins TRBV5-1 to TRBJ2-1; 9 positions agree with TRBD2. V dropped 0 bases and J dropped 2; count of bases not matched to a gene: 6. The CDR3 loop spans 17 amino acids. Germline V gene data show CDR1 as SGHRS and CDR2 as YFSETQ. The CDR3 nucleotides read TGCGCCAGCAGCTTGGGGGGCGCGGGAGGGGCCTACAATGAGCAGTTCTTC. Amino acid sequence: CASSLGGAGGAYNEQFF. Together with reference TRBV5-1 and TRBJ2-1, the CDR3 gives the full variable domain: KAGVTQTPRYLIKTRGQQVTLSCSPISGHRSVSWYQQTPGQGLQFLFEYFSETQRNKGNFPGRFSGRQFSNSRSEMNVSTLELGDSALYLCASSLGGAGGAYNEQFFGPGTRLTVL.

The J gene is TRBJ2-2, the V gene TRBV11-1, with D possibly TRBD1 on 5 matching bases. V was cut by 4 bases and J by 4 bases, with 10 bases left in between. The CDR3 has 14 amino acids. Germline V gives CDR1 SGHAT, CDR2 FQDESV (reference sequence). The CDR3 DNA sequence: TGTGCCAGCAGCTCATACAGGTCCACCGGGGAGCTGTTTTTT. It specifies CASSSYRSTGELFF. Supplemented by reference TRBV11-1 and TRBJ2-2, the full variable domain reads EAEVAQSPRYKITEKSQAVAFWCDPISGHATLYWYRQILGQGPELLVQFQDESVVDDSQLPKDRFSAERLKGVDSTLKIQPAELGDSAMYLCASSSYRSTGELFFGEGSRLTVL.

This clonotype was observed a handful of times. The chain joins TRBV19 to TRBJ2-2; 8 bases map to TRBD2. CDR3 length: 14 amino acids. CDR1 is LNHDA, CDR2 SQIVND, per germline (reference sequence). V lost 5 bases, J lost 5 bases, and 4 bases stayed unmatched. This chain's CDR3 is CASSREGRTGELFF. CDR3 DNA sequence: TGTGCCAGTAGTCGGGAGGGCCGTACCGGGGAGCTGTTTTTT. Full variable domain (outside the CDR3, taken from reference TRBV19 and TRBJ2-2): DGGITQSPKYLFRKEGQNVTLSCEQNLNHDAMYWYRQDPGQGLRLIYYSQIVNDFQKGDIAEGYSVSREKKESFPLTVTSAQKNPTAFYLCASSREGRTGELFFGEGSRLTVL.

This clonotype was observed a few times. CDR3 sequence: CASSYSTPTHEQYF. CDR3 bases: TGTGCCAGCAGTTACTCGACCCCGACCCACGAGCAGTACTTC. This chain uses TRBV6-5 with TRBJ2-7; D not certain. Germline values: CDR1 MNHEY, CDR2 SVGAGI. The CDR3 is 14 amino acids. V lost 0 bases, J lost 5 bases, and 11 bases lay in between.

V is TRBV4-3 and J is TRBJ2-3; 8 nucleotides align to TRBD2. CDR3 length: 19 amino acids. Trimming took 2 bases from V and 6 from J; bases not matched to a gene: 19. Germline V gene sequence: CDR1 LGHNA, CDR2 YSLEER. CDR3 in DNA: TGCGCCAGCAGCCAACCGAATGCCCACGAGCGGGGGCCTGGGGATACGCAGTATTTT. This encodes CASSQPNAHERGPGDTQYF.

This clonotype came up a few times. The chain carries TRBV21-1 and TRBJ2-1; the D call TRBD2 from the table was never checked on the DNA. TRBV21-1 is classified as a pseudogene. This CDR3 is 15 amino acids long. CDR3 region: CASIKRRGRASQQFF. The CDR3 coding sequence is TGTGCCAGCATCAAGAGGCGGGGGAGGGCCTCGCAGCAGTTCTTC.

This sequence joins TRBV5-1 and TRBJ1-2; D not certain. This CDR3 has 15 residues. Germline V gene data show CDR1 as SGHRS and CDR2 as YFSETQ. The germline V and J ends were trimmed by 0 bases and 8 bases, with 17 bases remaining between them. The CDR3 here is CASSLGQPGVKGYTF. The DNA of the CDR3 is TGCGCCAGCAGCTTGGGGCAGCCTGGCGTAAAAGGCTACACCTTC.

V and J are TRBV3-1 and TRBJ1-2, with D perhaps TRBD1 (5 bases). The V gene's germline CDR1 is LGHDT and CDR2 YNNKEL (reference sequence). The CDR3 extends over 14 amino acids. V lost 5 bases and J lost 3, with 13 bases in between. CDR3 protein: CASSVRGRHYGYTF. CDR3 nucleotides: TGTGCCAGCAGCGTCCGGGGCCGACACTATGGCTACACCTTC.

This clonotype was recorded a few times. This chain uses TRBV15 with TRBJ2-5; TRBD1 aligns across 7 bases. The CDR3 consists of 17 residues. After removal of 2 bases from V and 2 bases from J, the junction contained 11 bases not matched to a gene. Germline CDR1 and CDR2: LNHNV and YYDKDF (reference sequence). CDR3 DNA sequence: TGTGCCACCAGCAGACGGACAACAGGGGACCCGCAAGAGACCCAGTACTTC. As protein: CATSRRTTGDPQETQYF.

The CDR3, as DNA: TGTGCCAGCAGCTTAGGAGCTGGGCGTAGCACAGATACGCAGTATTTT. This gives the protein CASSLGAGRSTDTQYF. The genes are TRBV11-2 and TRBJ2-3; D gene unclear. Germline CDR1 is SGHAT and CDR2 is FQNNGV. CDR3 length: 16 residues. The V and J ends lost 1 base and 0 bases respectively, with 11 bases between them.

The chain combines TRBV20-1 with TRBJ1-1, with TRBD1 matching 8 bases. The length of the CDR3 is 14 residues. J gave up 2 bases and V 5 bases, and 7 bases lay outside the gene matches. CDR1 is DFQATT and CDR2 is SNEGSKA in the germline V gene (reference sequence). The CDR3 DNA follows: TGCAGTGCTTTCCAGGGGGCCGCCAACACTGAAGCTTTCTTT. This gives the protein CSAFQGAANTEAFF.

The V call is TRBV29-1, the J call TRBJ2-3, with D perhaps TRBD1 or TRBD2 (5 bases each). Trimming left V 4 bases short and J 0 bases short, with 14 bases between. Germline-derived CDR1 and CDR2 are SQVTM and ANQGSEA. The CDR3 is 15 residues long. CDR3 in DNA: TGCAGCGTTGGGGCCGGGACGGCAAGCACAGATACGCAGTATTTT. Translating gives CSVGAGTASTDTQYF.

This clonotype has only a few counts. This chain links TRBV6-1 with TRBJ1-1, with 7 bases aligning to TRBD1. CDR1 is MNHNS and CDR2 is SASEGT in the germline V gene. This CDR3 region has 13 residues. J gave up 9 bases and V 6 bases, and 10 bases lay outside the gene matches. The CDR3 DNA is TGTGCCAGCAGCCGAGGGACAGACGGAAAAGCTTTCTTT. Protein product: CASSRGTDGKAFF.

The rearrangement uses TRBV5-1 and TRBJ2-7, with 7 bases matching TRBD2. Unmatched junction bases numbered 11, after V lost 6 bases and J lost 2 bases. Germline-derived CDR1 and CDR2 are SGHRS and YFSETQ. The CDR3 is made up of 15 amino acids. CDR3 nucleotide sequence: TGCGCCAGCACTACCGGGTCCGGGACTACCTACGAGCAGTACTTC. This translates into CASTTGSGTTYEQYF.

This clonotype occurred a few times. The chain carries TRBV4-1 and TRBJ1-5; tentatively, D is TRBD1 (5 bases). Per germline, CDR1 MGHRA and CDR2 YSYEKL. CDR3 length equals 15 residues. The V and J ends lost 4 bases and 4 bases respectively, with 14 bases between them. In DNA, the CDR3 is TGCGCCAGCAGCCCCCGGGACGGTTGGAATCAGCCCCAGCATTTT. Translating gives CASSPRDGWNQPQHF.

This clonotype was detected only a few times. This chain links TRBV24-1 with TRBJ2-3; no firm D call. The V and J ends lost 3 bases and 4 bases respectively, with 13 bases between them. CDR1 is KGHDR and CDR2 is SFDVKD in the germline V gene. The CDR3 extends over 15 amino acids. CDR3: CATSDTVVSADTQYF. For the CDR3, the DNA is TGTGCCACCAGTGATACGGTAGTAAGCGCAGATACGCAGTATTTT.

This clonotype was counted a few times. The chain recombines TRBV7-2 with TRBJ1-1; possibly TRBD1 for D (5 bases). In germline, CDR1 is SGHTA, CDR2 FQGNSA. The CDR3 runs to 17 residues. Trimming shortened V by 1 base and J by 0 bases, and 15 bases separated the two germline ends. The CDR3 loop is CASSLVKGKRMNTEAFF. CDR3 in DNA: TGTGCCAGCAGCTTAGTCAAGGGGAAAAGAATGAACACTGAAGCTTTCTTT.

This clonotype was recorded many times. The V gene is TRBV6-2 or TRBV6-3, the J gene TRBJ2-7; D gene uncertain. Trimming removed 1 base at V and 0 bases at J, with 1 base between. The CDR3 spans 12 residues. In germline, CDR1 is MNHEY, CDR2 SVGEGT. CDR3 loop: CASSYYSYEQYF. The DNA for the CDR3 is TGTGCCAGCAGTTACTACTCCTACGAGCAGTACTTC.

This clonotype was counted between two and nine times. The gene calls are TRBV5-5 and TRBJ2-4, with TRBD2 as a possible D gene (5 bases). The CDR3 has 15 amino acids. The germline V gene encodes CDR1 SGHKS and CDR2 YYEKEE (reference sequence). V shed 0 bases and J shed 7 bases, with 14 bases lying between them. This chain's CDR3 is CASSLGEYEGNIQYF. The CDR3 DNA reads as TGTGCCAGCAGCTTGGGGGAGTACGAGGGTAACATTCAGTACTTC.